The rows below give T cell receptor beta chains drawn from one sample of a study of cytomegalovirus exposure and HLA in healthy donors. Sequencing was performed with immunoSEQ multiplex PCR; in TCRdb, only in-frame clones are kept and a portion is missing. The data show 90,000 to 150,000 clones, roughly 88% seen once. The sequencing input was PBMCs. The receptors come from a woman between 18 and 29 years old in good health and CMV-seropositive. The CDR3 runs from the conserved cysteine through the conserved F or W. A D gene is named only where the DNA matches it firmly. The size entry is marked missing in some rows and otherwise reads once, few, many or a size class.

len,abundance,v_gene,d_gene,j_gene,CDR3aa,CDR3nt
14,.,TRBV5-1,TRBD1,TRBJ1-2,CASSYRGQADGYTF,TGCGCCAGCAGCTACAGAGGACAGGCGGACGGCTACACCTTC
15,.,TRBV7-2,TRBD2,TRBJ2-7,CASSLGLAGAYEQYF,TGTGCCAGCAGCCTCGGACTAGCGGGAGCCTACGAGCAGTACTTC
16,.,TRBV9,.,TRBJ2-6,CASSGQAHSGANVLTF,TGTGCCAGCAGCGGCCAGGCGCACTCTGGGGCCAACGTCCTGACTTTC
14,.,TRBV5-1,.,TRBJ2-1,CASSLRTVYNEQFF,TGCGCCAGCAGCTTGAGGACAGTCTACAATGAGCAGTTCTTC
14,.,TRBV13,.,TRBJ2-7,CASSLQGAFHEQYF,TGTGCCAGCAGCTTACAAGGGGCGTTCCACGAGCAGTACTTC
15,.,TRBV7-2,TRBD2,TRBJ2-1,CASSLAGVSYNEQFF,TGTGCCAGCAGCCTAGCGGGAGTTTCCTACAATGAGCAGTTCTTC
14,.,TRBV7-2,TRBD1,TRBJ1-1,CARQTGNLGAEAFF,TGTGCCAGACAGACAGGGAACTTAGGCGCTGAAGCTTTCTTT
11,.,TRBV19,TRBD2,TRBJ2-1,CASSWGGEQFF,TGTGCCAGTAGTTGGGGGGGTGAGCAGTTCTTC
14,.,TRBV6-6,TRBD1,TRBJ1-1,CASIKQGLNTEAFF,TGTGCCAGCATCAAACAGGGGCTGAACACTGAAGCTTTCTTT
13,.,TRBV9,.,TRBJ2-1,CASSSAAGYEQFF,TGTGCCAGCAGCTCCGCGGCAGGGTACGAGCAGTTCTTC
13,.,TRBV18,TRBD1,TRBJ1-1,CASGIRGSTEAFF,TGTGCCAGCGGGATCAGGGGGAGCACTGAAGCTTTCTTT
18,.,TRBV9,TRBD2,TRBJ2-7,CASSTGAGGGPSSYEQYF,TGTGCCAGCAGCACGGGGGCGGGAGGGGGCCCAAGCTCCTACGAGCAGTACTTC
13,.,TRBV2,.,TRBJ2-7,CASFPAAIHEQYF,TGTGCCAGCTTCCCCGCGGCGATCCACGAGCAGTACTTC
15,once,TRBV19,.,TRBJ1-1,CASSIPRGYATEAFF,TGTGCCAGTAGTATCCCTAGGGGTTACGCGACTGAAGCTTTCTTT
17,.,TRBV5-6,.,TRBJ2-5,CASSLKQGALLGETQYF,TGTGCCAGCAGCTTGAAACAGGGTGCACTACTCGGGGAGACCCAGTACTTC
14,.,TRBV6-5,.,TRBJ2-2,CASRSGQNTGELFF,TGTGCCAGCAGGTCGGGACAGAACACCGGGGAGCTGTTTTTT
13,once,TRBV7-2,.,TRBJ2-7,CASSLREAYEQYF,TGTGCCAGCAGCCTTCGGGAAGCCTACGAGCAGTACTTC
15,.,TRBV9,TRBD2,TRBJ2-7,CASSVAGGPTYEQYF,TGTGCCAGCAGCGTAGCGGGAGGACCCACCTACGAGCAGTACTTC
15,.,TRBV5-1,.,TRBJ2-2,CASTEGAGDTGELFF,TGCGCCAGCACCGAAGGCGCAGGGGACACCGGGGAGCTGTTTTTT
12,.,TRBV30,.,TRBJ1-2,CAWSAGYYGYTF,TGTGCCTGGAGTGCGGGATACTATGGCTACACCTTC
14,.,TRBV6-5,TRBD1,TRBJ2-5,CASSYLDRGQPQYF,TGTGCCAGCAGTTACCTGGACAGGGGCCAGCCCCAGTACTTC
17,.,TRBV5-8,.,TRBJ2-7,CASSLRVTGNSVYEQYF,TGTGCCAGCAGCTTGCGGGTGACCGGGAATTCCGTTTACGAGCAGTACTTC
14,.,TRBV7-9,.,TRBJ2-5,CASSLAGGQETQYF,TGTGCCAGCAGCTTAGCAGGGGGCCAAGAGACCCAGTACTTC
18,.,TRBV7-9,.,TRBJ1-1,CASSRTSIIGQPNTEAFF,TGTGCCAGCAGCCGCACAAGTATTATAGGACAGCCGAACACTGAAGCTTTCTTT
12,once,TRBV6-6,TRBD1,TRBJ2-5,CASSWTGKTQYF,TGTGCCAGCAGTTGGACAGGGAAGACCCAGTACTTC
16,once,TRBV21-1,.,TRBJ2-1,CASSNTGTGGIDEQFF,TGTGCCAGCAGCAATACCGGGACAGGGGGTATAGATGAGCAGTTCTTC
15,.,TRBV14,.,TRBJ1-2,CASSQLQARGYGYTF,TGTGCCAGCAGCCAACTCCAGGCCAGGGGCTATGGCTACACCTTC
14,once,TRBV6-1,.,TRBJ1-1,CASSEKAEYTEAFF,TGTGCCAGCAGTGAAAAAGCGGAATACACTGAAGCTTTCTTT
18,.,TRBV7-3,.,TRBJ2-6,CASSQSPGASSGANVLTF,TGTGCCAGCAGCCAAAGCCCGGGTGCGAGCTCTGGGGCCAACGTCCTGACTTTC
17,.,TRBV29-1,TRBD1,TRBJ1-2,CSVEDPDRKPPNYGYTF,TGCAGCGTTGAAGATCCGGACAGGAAACCTCCTAACTATGGCTACACCTTC
16,.,TRBV4-1,TRBD2,TRBJ2-1,CASSAITGGLYNEQFF,TGCGCCAGCAGCGCTATTACGGGGGGGCTCTACAATGAGCAGTTCTTC
19,.,TRBV9,TRBD1,TRBJ2-2,CASSVVGTGFGLYTGELFF,TGTGCCAGCAGCGTAGTTGGGACAGGGTTCGGTTTGTACACCGGGGAGCTGTTTTTT
13,.,TRBV2,TRBD1,TRBJ2-7,CASRAGTGGFLYF,TGTGCCAGCAGAGCCGGGACAGGGGGCTTTCTGTACTTC
12,.,TRBV6-5,.,TRBJ1-1,CASTMGNTEAFF,TGTGCCAGCACAATGGGCAACACTGAAGCTTTCTTT
17,.,TRBV9,TRBD2,TRBJ2-1,CASSVVPLAGSYNEQFF,TGTGCCAGCAGCGTAGTACCCCTAGCGGGTTCCTACAATGAGCAGTTCTTC
14,.,TRBV5-1,TRBD1,TRBJ1-2,CASSRDSGNYGYTF,TGCGCCAGCAGCCGGGACAGCGGTAACTATGGCTACACCTTC
15,.,TRBV30,TRBD1,TRBJ2-7,CAWEEQGTPSYEQYF,TGTGCCTGGGAGGAACAGGGGACACCCTCCTACGAGCAGTACTTC
15,once,TRBV19,TRBD2,TRBJ2-7,CASRYRGGTSYEQYF,TGTGCCAGTAGGTATCGCGGGGGGACCTCCTACGAGCAGTACTTC
15,.,TRBV2,.,TRBJ1-6,CASSEREGNNSPLHF,TGTGCCAGCAGTGAGAGGGAGGGAAACAATTCACCCCTCCACTTT
15,.,TRBV10-1,.,TRBJ2-1,CASSVFPRSYNEQFF,TGCGCCAGCAGTGTGTTCCCGCGCTCCTACAATGAGCAGTTCTTC
14,.,TRBV5-1,.,TRBJ2-2,CASSSRQADGELFF,TGCGCCAGCAGTTCCCGACAGGCCGACGGGGAGCTGTTTTTT
14,.,TRBV28,TRBD1,TRBJ2-5,CATGTGGGRETQYF,TGTGCCACGGGGACAGGGGGCGGTCGGGAGACCCAGTACTTC
16,.,TRBV7-9,.,TRBJ2-3,CASSPSPGENTDTQYF,TGTGCCAGCAGCCCATCTCCGGGGGAAAACACAGATACGCAGTATTTT
13,.,TRBV9,.,TRBJ1-2,CASSVGGSVSYTF,TGTGCCAGCAGCGTAGGCGGGTCGGTTTCCTACACCTTC
13,.,TRBV19,TRBD1,TRBJ2-7,CASSRGGHDEQYF,TGTGCCAGTAGTAGAGGGGGCCACGACGAGCAGTACTTC
14,.,TRBV30,.,TRBJ2-3,CAWSQGHTTDTQYF,TGTGCCTGGAGCCAAGGACACACCACAGATACGCAGTATTTT
14,once,TRBV10-1,TRBD1,TRBJ1-2,CASTHNRGRYGYTF,TGCGCCAGCACCCATAACAGGGGCCGCTATGGCTACACCTTC
14,.,TRBV25-1,TRBD1,TRBJ1-2,CASSLGQASYGYTF,TGTGCCAGCAGCCTAGGACAGGCCTCCTATGGCTACACCTTC
15,.,TRBV15,TRBD1,TRBJ1-2,CATSRDRGTAYGYTF,TGTGCCACCAGCAGAGATCGGGGGACAGCCTATGGCTACACCTTC
15,.,TRBV6-5,TRBD1,TRBJ2-7,CASSTGTVRPYEQYF,TGTGCCAGCAGTACTGGGACAGTCCGACCCTACGAGCAGTACTTC
13,.,TRBV2,TRBD2,TRBJ2-7,CASRALAGHEQYF,TGTGCCAGCAGGGCCCTAGCGGGCCACGAGCAGTACTTC
14,.,TRBV11-2,.,TRBJ2-7,CASSFGREVYEQYF,TGTGCCAGCAGCTTTGGTAGGGAGGTCTACGAGCAGTACTTC
16,.,TRBV5-1,TRBD2,TRBJ2-3,CASSLGELAGGDTQYF,TGCGCCAGCAGCTTGGGTGAACTAGCGGGGGGCGATACGCAGTATTTT
13,.,TRBV6-5,TRBD2,TRBJ2-7,CASSYPGGDEQYF,TGTGCCAGCAGTTATCCGGGAGGAGACGAGCAGTACTTC
16,.,TRBV7-6,TRBD2,TRBJ2-7,CASSEGWTSGDYEQYF,TGTGCCAGCAGCGAGGGGTGGACTAGCGGGGATTACGAGCAGTACTTC